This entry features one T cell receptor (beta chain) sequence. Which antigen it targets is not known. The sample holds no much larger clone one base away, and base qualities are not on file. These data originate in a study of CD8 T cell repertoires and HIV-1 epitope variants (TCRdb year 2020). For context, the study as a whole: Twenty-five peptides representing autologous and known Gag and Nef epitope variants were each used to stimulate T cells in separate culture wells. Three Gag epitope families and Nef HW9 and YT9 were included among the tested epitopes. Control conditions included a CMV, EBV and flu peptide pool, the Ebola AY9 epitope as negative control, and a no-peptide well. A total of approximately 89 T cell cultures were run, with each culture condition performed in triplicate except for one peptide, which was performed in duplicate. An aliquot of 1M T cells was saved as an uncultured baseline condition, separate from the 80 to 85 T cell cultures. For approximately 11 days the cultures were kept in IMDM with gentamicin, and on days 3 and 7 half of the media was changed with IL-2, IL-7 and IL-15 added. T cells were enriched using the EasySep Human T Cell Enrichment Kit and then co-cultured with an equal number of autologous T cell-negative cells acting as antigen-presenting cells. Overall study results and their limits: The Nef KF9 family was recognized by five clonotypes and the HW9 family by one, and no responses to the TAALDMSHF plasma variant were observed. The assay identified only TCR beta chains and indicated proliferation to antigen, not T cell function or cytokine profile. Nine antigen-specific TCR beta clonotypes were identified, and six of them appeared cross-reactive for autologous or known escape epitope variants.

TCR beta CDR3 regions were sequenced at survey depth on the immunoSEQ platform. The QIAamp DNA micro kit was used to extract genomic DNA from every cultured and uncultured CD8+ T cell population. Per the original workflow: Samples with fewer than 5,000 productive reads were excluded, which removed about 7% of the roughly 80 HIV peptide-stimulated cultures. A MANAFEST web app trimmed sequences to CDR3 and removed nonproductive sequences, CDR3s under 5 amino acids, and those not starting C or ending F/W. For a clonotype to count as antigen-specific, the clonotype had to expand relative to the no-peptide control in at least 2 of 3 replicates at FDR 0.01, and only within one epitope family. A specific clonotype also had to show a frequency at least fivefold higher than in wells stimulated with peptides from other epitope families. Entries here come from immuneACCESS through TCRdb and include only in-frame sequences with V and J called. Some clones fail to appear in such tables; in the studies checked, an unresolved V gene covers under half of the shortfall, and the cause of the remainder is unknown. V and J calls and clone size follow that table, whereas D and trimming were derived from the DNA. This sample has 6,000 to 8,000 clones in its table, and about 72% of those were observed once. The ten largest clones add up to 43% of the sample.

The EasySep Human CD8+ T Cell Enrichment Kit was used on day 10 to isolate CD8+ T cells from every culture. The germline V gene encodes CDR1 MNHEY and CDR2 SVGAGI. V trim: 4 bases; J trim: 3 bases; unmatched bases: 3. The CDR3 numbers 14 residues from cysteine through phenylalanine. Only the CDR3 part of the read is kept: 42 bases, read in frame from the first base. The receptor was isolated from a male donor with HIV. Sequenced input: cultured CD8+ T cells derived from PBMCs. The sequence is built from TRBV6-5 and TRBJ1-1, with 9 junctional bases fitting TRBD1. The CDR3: CASSLDRGDTEAFF. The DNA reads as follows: TGTGCCAGCAGTTTGGACAGGGGAGACACTGAAGCTTTCTTT.